This TCR beta chain was retrieved from a study of blood T cells in healthy people across ages. Germline loops: CDR1 SGHTA, CDR2 FQGTGA. The V end lost 5 bases, the J end lost 1 base, and 20 bases lay between the germline ends. The CDR3 runs 17 residues. There are a few counts of this clonotype. Sample-barcoded 5' priming and a J-beta primer mix drove a second PCR of about 7 to 11 cycles. TCRdb itself ran the 5' RACE reads through MiXCR, one entry per CDR3 protein. The sample has 1.8 million or so distinct CDR3 sequences, 35% to 50% seen once. There were healthy Caucasian individuals from Russia, aged roughly 6 to 90, serving as donors. Isolated per sample were at least 6 million PBMCs.

The specimen was blood. J is TRBJ1-1 and V is TRBV7-3; D unclear. This receptor was taken from a human donor in good health. CDR3 amino acids: CASSTPPGTPRNTEAFF. DNA of the CDR3: TGTGCCAGCAGCACCCCACCAGGCACCCCAAGGAACACTGAAGCTTTCTTT. The whole variable domain, remainder taken from reference TRBV7-3 and TRBJ1-1, is GAGVSQTPSNKVTEKGKYVELRCDPISGHTALYWYRQSLGQGPEFLIYFQGTGAADDSGLPNDRFFAVRPEGSVSTLKIQRTERGDSAVYLCASSTPPGTPRNTEAFFGQGTRLTVV.